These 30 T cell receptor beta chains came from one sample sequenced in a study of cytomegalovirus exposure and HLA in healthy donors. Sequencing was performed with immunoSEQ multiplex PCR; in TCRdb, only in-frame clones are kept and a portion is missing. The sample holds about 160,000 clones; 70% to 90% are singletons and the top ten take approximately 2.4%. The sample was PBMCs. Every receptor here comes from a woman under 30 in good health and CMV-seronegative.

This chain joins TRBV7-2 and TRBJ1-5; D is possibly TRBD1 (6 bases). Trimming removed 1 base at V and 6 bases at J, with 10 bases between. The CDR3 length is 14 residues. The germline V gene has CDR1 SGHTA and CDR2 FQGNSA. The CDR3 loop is CASSLDRAGQPQHF. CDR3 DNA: TGTGCCAGCAGCTTAGACAGGGCGGGTCAGCCCCAGCATTTT. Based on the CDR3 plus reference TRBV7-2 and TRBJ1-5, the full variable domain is GAGVSQSPSNKVTEKGKDVELRCDPISGHTALYWYRQSLGQGLEFLIYFQGNSAPDKSGLPSDRFSAERTGGSVSTLTIQRTQQEDSAVYLCASSLDRAGQPQHFGDGTRLSIL.

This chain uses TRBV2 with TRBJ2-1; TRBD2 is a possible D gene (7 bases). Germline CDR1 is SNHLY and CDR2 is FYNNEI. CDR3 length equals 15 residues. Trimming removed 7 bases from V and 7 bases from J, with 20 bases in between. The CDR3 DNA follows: TGTGCCAGCATCCTAGAGGGGGGGCCGAGTAATGAGCAGTTCTTC. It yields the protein CASILEGGPSNEQFF.

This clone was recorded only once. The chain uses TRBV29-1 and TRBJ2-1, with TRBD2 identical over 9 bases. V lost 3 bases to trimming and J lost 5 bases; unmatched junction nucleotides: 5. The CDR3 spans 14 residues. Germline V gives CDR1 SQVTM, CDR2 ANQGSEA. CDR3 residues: CSVDETSGHNEQFF. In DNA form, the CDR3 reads TGCAGCGTTGATGAGACTAGCGGACACAATGAGCAGTTCTTC.

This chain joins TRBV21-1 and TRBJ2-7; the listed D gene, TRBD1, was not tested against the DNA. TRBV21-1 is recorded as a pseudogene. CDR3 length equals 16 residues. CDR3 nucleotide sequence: TGTGCCAGCAGCAAAGATTTCGACAGGGAGAGGTACGAGCAGTACTTC. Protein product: CASSKDFDRERYEQYF.

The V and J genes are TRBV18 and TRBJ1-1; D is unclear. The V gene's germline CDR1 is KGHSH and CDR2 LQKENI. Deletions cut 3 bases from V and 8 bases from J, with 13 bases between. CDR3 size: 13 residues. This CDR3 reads CASSPSGSSEAFF. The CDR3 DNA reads TGTGCCAGCTCACCTAGCGGAAGTTCCGAAGCTTTCTTT.

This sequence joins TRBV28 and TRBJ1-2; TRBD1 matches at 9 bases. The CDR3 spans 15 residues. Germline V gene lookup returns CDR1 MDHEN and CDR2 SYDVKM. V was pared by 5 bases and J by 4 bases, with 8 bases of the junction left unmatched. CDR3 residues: CASSIETGGTYGYTF. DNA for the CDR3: TGTGCCAGCAGTATCGAGACAGGGGGAACCTATGGCTACACCTTC.

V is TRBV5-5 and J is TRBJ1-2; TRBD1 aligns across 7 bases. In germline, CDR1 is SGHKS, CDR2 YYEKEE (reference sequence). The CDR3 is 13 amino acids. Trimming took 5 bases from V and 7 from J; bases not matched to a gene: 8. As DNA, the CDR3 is TGTGCCAGCAGTCAGGACAGGAAAGGTGGCTACACCTTC. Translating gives CASSQDRKGGYTF.

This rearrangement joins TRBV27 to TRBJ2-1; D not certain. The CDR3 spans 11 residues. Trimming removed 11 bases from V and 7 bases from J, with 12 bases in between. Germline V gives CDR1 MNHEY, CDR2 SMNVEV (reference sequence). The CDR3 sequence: CASSVGNEQFF. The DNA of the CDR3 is TGTGCCTCATCAGTCGGGAATGAGCAGTTCTTC.

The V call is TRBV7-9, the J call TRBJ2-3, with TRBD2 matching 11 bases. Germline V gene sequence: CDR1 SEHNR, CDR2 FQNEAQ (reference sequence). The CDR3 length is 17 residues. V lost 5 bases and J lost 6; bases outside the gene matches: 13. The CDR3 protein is CASSRLMKTSGDDTQYF. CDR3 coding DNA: TGTGCCAGCAGCCGACTTATGAAGACTAGCGGGGACGATACGCAGTATTTT.

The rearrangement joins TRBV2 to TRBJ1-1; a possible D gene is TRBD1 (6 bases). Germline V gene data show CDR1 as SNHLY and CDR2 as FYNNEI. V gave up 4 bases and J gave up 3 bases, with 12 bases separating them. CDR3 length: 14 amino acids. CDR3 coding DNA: TGTGCCAGCAGTGGAACAGGGATGTACACTGAAGCTTTCTTT. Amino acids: CASSGTGMYTEAFF.

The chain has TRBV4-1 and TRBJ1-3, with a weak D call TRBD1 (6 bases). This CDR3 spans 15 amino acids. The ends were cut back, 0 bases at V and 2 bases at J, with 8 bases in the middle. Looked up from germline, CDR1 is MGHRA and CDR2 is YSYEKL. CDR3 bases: TGCGCCAGCAGCCAAGAAGGGGGTACTGGAAACACCATATATTTT. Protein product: CASSQEGGTGNTIYF.

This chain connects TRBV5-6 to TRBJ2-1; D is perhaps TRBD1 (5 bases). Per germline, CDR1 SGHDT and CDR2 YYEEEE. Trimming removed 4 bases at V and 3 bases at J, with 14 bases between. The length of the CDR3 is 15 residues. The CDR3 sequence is CASSPGHGRYNEQFF. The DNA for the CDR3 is TGTGCCAGCAGCCCAGGACACGGCCGCTACAATGAGCAGTTCTTC.

CDR3 DNA: TGTGCCAGCTCCCACAAGGGGGCAGGGGGGTACACTGAAGCTTTCTTT. Its protein product is CASSHKGAGGYTEAFF. The rearrangement uses TRBV18 and TRBJ1-1, with 7 bases fitting TRBD1. CDR3 length: 16 residues. Germline V gene lookup returns CDR1 KGHSH and CDR2 LQKENI. J lost 3 bases, V lost 6 bases, and 13 bases had no gene match.

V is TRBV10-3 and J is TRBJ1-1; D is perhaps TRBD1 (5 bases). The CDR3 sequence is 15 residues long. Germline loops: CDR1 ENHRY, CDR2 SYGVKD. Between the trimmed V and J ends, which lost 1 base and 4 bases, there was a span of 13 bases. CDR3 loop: CAISEWSGGITEAFF. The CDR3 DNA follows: TGTGCCATCAGTGAGTGGTCGGGGGGGATCACTGAAGCTTTCTTT.

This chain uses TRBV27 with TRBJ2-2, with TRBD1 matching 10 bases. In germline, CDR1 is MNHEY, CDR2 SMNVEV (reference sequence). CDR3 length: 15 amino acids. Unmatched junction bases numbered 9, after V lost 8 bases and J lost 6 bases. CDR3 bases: TGTGCCAGCGCTGACCGGGACAGGGGTCCCGGGGAGCTGTTTTTT. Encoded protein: CASADRDRGPGELFF.

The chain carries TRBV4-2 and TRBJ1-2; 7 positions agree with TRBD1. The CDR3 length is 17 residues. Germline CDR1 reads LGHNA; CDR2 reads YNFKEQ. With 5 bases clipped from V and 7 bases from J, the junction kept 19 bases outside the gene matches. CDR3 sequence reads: CASSYAANRGTGRGYTF. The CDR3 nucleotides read TGTGCCAGCAGCTACGCGGCAAACAGGGGAACAGGCCGTGGCTACACCTTC.

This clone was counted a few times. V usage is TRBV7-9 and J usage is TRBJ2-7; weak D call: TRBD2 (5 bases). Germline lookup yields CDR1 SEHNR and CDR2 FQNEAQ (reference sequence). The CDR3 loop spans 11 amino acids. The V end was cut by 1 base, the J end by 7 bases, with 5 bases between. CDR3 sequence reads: CASSLGLEQYF. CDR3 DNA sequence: TGTGCCAGCAGCTTAGGACTAGAGCAGTACTTC.

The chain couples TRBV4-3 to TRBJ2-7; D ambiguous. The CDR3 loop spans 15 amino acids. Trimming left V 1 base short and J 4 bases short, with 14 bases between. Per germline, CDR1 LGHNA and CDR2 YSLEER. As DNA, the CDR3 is TGCGCCAGCAGCCAAGTTTTCTCACGAGTTTACGAGCAGTACTTC. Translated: CASSQVFSRVYEQYF.

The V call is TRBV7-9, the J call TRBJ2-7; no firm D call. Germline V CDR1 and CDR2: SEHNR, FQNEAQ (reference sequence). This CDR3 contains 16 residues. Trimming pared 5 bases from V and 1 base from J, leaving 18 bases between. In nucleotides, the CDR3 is TGTGCCAGCAGCCCGGCGAGAGGCGATATGTCCTACGAGCAGTACTTC. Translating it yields CASSPARGDMSYEQYF.

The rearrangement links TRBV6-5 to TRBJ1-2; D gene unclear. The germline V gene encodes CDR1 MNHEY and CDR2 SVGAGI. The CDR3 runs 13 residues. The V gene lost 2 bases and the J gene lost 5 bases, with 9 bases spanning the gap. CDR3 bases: TGTGCCAGCAGTTACGACGGGAGATATGGCTACACCTTC. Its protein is CASSYDGRYGYTF.

The CDR3 loop is CASSMGTGATNEKLFF. Written as DNA, the CDR3 is TGTGCCAGTAGTATGGGGACAGGGGCAACTAATGAAAAACTGTTTTTT. The rearrangement joins TRBV19 to TRBJ1-4; 10 bases agree with TRBD1. Germline V gene sequence: CDR1 LNHDA, CDR2 SQIVND (reference sequence). V lost 3 bases, J lost 0 bases, and 1 base stayed unmatched. This CDR3 spans 16 amino acids.

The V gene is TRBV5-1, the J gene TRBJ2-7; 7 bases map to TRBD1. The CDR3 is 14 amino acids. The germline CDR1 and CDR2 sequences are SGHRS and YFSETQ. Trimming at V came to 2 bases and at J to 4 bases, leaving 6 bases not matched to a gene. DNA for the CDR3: TGCGCCAGCAGCTTACCGGGACAGAATTACGAGCAGTACTTC. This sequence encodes CASSLPGQNYEQYF. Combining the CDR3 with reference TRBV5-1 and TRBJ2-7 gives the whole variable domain KAGVTQTPRYLIKTRGQQVTLSCSPISGHRSVSWYQQTPGQGLQFLFEYFSETQRNKGNFPGRFSGRQFSNSRSEMNVSTLELGDSALYLCASSLPGQNYEQYFGPGTRLTVT.

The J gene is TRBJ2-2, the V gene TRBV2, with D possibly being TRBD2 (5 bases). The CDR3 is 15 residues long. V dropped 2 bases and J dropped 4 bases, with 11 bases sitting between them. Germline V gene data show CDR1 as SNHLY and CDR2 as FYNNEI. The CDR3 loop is CASSEYEGGTGELFF. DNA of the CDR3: TGTGCCAGCAGTGAATACGAAGGAGGCACCGGGGAGCTGTTTTTT.

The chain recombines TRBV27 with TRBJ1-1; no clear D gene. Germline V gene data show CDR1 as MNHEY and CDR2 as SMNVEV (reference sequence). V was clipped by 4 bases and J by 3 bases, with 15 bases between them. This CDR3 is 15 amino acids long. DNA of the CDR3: TGTGCCAGCAGTTCTGACCGGGTGTGGGACACTGAAGCTTTCTTT. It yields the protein CASSSDRVWDTEAFF.

CDR3: CASSFRRGQPQHF. DNA of the CDR3: TGTGCCAGCAGCTTTAGAAGAGGGCAGCCCCAGCATTTT. This rearrangement joins TRBV5-6 to TRBJ1-5; D uncertain. The CDR3 covers 13 residues. V was clipped by 2 bases and J by 7 bases, with 10 bases between them. The germline V gene has CDR1 SGHDT and CDR2 YYEEEE.

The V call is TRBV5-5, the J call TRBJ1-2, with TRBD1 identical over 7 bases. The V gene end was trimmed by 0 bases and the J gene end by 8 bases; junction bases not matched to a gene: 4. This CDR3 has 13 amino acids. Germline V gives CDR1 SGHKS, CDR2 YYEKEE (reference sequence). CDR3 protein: CASSLEGAQGYTF. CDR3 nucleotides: TGTGCCAGCAGCTTGGAGGGGGCGCAAGGCTACACCTTC. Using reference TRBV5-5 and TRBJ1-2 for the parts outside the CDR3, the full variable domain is DAGVTQSPTHLIKTRGQQVTLRCSPISGHKSVSWYQQVLGQGPQFIFQYYEKEERGRGNFPDRFSARQFPNYSSELNVNALLLGDSALYLCASSLEGAQGYTFGSGTRLTVV.

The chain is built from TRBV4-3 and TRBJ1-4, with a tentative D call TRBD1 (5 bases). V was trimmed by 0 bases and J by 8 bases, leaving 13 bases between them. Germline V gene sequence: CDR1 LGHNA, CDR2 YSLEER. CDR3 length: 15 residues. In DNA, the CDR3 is TGCGCCAGCAGCCAAGAGTCCAGGGTGAGGGAAAAACTGTTTTTT. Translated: CASSQESRVREKLFF.

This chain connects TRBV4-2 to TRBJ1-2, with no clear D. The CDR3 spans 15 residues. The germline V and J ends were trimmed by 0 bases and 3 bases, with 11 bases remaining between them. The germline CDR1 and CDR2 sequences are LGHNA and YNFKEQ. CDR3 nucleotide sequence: TGTGCCAGCAGCCAAGATCGACTGGTGGACTATGGCTACACCTTC. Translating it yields CASSQDRLVDYGYTF.

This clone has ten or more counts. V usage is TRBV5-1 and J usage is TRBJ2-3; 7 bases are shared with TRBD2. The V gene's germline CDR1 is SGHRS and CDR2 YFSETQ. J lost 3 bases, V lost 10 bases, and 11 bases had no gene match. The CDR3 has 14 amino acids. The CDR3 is CASWIGTTTDTQYF. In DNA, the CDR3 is TGCGCCTCCTGGATAGGGACTACGACAGATACGCAGTATTTT.

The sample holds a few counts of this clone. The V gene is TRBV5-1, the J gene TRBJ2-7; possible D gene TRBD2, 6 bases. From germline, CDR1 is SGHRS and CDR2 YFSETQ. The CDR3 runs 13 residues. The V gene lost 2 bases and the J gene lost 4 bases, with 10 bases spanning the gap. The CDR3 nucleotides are TGCGCCAGCAGCTTTCGGGGGAGGTACGAGCAGTACTTC. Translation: CASSFRGRYEQYF. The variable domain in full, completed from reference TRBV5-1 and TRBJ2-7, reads KAGVTQTPRYLIKTRGQQVTLSCSPISGHRSVSWYQQTPGQGLQFLFEYFSETQRNKGNFPGRFSGRQFSNSRSEMNVSTLELGDSALYLCASSFRGRYEQYFGPGTRLTVT.